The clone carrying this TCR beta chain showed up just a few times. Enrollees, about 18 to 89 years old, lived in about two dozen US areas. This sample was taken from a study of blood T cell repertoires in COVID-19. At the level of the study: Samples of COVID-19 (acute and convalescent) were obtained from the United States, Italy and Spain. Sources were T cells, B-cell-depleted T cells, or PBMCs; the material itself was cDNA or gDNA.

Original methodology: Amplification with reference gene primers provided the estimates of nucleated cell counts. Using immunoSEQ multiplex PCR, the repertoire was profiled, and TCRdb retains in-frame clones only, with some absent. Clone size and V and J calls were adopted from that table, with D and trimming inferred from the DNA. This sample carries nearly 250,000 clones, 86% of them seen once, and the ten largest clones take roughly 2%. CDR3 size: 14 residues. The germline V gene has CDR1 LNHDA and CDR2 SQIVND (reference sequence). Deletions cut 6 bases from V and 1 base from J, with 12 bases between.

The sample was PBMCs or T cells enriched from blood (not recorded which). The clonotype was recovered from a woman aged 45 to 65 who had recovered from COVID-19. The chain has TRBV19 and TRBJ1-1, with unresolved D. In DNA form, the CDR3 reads TGTGCCAGTAGCCCCTTCGGGTGGAACACTGAAGCTTTCTTT. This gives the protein CASSPFGWNTEAFF.